These 24 T cell receptor beta chains came from one sample sequenced in a study of blood T cells in healthy people across ages. A J-beta primer mix and a sample-barcoded 5' primer were used in a second PCR of roughly 6 to 11 cycles. TCRdb analysed the 5' RACE reads with MiXCR anew, one entry per CDR3 protein. The sample holds around 520,000 distinct CDR3 sequences, about 28% seen once. This same sample was also taken into another study, of T cells of mothers and their children.

The sample comprised blood. The receptors were gathered from a boy younger than 10 in good health.

V and J are TRBV7-3 and TRBJ2-5, with D perhaps matching TRBD2 (6 bases). The J call may not be correct, given that the DNA end is closer to TRBJ2-1. The CDR3 has 14 residues. Germline V CDR1 and CDR2: SGHTA, FQGTGA. The CDR3 DNA follows: TGTGCCAGCAGATATTCATCGGGAGCGCATGAGCAGTTCTTC. Encoded protein: CASRYSSGAHEQFF.

In this sample, this clonotype turned up once. The chain couples TRBV20-1 to TRBJ1-5; TRBD1 is a possible D gene (5 bases). Trimming took off 0 bases at V and 0 bases at J, with 9 bases between the two ends. The CDR3 length is 15 residues. CDR1 and CDR2 (germline): DFQATT, SNEGSKA (reference sequence). CDR3 residues: CSARDSRVSNQPQHF. The CDR3 region has the DNA TGCAGTGCTAGAGATAGCAGGGTTAGCAATCAGCCCCAGCATTTT.

This clonotype was seen a single time. The rearrangement uses TRBV27 and TRBJ2-1; 11 bases fit TRBD2. The V gene end was trimmed by 3 bases and the J gene end by 5 bases; junction bases not matched to a gene: 12. The CDR3 has 18 residues. Germline V gene lookup returns CDR1 MNHEY and CDR2 SMNVEV (reference sequence). In DNA, the CDR3 is TGTGCCAGCAGTTTGAGTAGCGGGGGGGTGGGTCTGGACAATGAGCAGTTCTTC. Amino acid sequence: CASSLSSGGVGLDNEQFF.

The chain couples TRBV29-1 to TRBJ2-1; 12 positions agree with TRBD1. Looked up from germline, CDR1 is SQVTM and CDR2 is ANQGSEA. V dropped 5 bases and J dropped 10; count of bases not matched to a gene: 9. The CDR3 covers 14 residues. DNA of the CDR3: TGCAGCGTTCAATCCGGGACAGGGGGCCGGGAGCAGTTCTTC. It yields the protein CSVQSGTGGREQFF.

This chain connects TRBV10-3 to TRBJ2-2; 8 nucleotides agree with TRBD1. The CDR3 has 16 residues. The germline V gene encodes CDR1 ENHRY and CDR2 SYGVKD. V lost 6 bases to trimming and J lost 3 bases; unmatched junction nucleotides: 9. The DNA for the CDR3 is TGTGCCATCAGGAAACGGACAGGGCGGGACACCGGGGAGCTGTTTTTT. This encodes CAIRKRTGRDTGELFF.

There are a few counts of this clonotype. The chain links TRBV20-1 to TRBJ2-1; D possibly uses TRBD1 or TRBD2 (6 bases each). The germline CDR1 and CDR2 sequences are DFQATT and SNEGSKA (reference sequence). Trimming pared 0 bases from V and 4 bases from J, leaving 16 bases between. The length of the CDR3 is 16 residues. Written as DNA, the CDR3 is TGCAGTGCTAGAGATCGGGTACGGGGGCCGTACAATGAGCAGTTCTTC. Protein: CSARDRVRGPYNEQFF.

This chain links TRBV10-2 with TRBJ2-1, with TRBD1 identical over 8 bases. Germline lookup yields CDR1 WSHSY and CDR2 SAAADI. V shed 6 bases, J shed 5 bases, and the junction held 3 bases outside the gene matches. This CDR3 region has 13 residues. DNA for the CDR3: TGCGCCAGCAGCCAGGGGGCCCACAATGAGCAGTTCTTC. Translated, it gives CASSQGAHNEQFF.

This rearrangement joins TRBV5-1 to TRBJ2-5; TRBD1 or TRBD2 may be the D gene (7 bases each). There are 16 residues in the CDR3. The germline CDR1 and CDR2 sequences are SGHRS and YFSETQ. V was shortened by 4 bases and J by 4 bases, with 20 bases between the two germline ends. DNA of the CDR3: TGCGCCAGCAGCAGGGAGGGGGCCGATACAGGAGAGACCCAGTACTTC. Protein sequence: CASSREGADTGETQYF.

The chain combines TRBV6-6 with TRBJ1-2; 7 nucleotides align to TRBD1. This CDR3 contains 11 residues. The trim removed 8 bases at V and 6 bases at J, leaving 3 bases unmatched. Germline CDR1 MNHNY, CDR2 SVGAGI (reference sequence). The CDR3 spells CASGTGDGYTF. The CDR3 DNA follows: TGTGCCAGCGGAACAGGGGATGGCTACACCTTC.

This clonotype was seen only a few times. This rearrangement joins TRBV7-9 to TRBJ1-6; no firm D call. This CDR3 has 14 amino acids. The germline V gene has CDR1 SEHNR and CDR2 FQNEAQ (reference sequence). V was pared by 6 bases and J by 7 bases, with 13 bases between. The CDR3 sequence is CASSRWAGNSPLHF. The CDR3 DNA follows: TGTGCCAGCAGTCGCTGGGCCGGGAATTCACCCCTCCACTTT.

In its sample, this clonotype was seen a few times. The J gene is TRBJ2-5, the V gene TRBV7-9, with a tentative D call TRBD2 (7 bases). The J call may be wrong; the DNA end is better matched by TRBJ2-1. Germline V lookup: CDR1 SEHNR, CDR2 FQNEAQ (reference sequence). There are 13 residues in the CDR3. The CDR3 bases are TGTGCCAGCGGGGGGGCTGGATACAATGAGCAGTTCTTC. It yields the protein CASGGAGYNEQFF.

On this clonotype itself: No DNA is shown, since the ends of the CDR3 on it are uncertain; the CDR3 is the one TCRdb lists. The J gene is TRBJ1-4, the V gene TRBV11-1. The CDR3 region is 21 residues in length, termini included. Germline V gene sequence: CDR1 SGHAT, CDR2 FQDESV (reference sequence). The CDR3 here is CASSLGPNPQETQYFGEKLFF.

This sequence joins TRBV7-9 and TRBJ1-4; 7 nucleotides line up with TRBD1. V was pared by 5 bases and J by 0 bases, with 15 bases of the junction left unmatched. This CDR3 has 19 amino acids. Germline assignment: CDR1 SEHNR and CDR2 FQNEAQ (reference sequence). The CDR3 reads CASSQLGGGTEATNEKLFF. The CDR3 bases are TGTGCCAGCAGCCAATTAGGGGGGGGGACAGAAGCAACTAATGAAAAACTGTTTTTT.

This clonotype was seen just once. The CDR3 reads CATADKGGTAMSNQPQHF. The CDR3 region has the DNA TGTGCCACGGCGGACAAGGGGGGGACGGCTATGAGCAATCAGCCCCAGCATTTT. The rearrangement uses TRBV27 and TRBJ1-5, with D possibly being TRBD1 (6 bases). CDR1 and CDR2 from the germline V gene are MNHEY and SMNVEV (reference sequence). Trimming left V 10 bases short and J 1 base short, with 26 bases between. This CDR3 comprises 18 residues.

This chain links TRBV20-1 with TRBJ2-4, with 11 bases identical to TRBD2. The trim removed 6 bases at V and 6 bases at J, leaving 7 bases unmatched. Germline-derived CDR1 and CDR2 are DFQATT and SNEGSKA (reference sequence). CDR3 length: 14 amino acids. The chain's CDR3 is CSAPLAGDRNIQYF. In nucleotides, the CDR3 is TGCAGTGCGCCACTAGCGGGGGATCGAAACATTCAGTACTTC.

This clonotype was seen only a few times. The J gene is TRBJ2-1, the V gene TRBV19; TRBD2 agrees at 11 bases. The J segment lost 4 bases and the V segment lost 3 bases, leaving 2 bases of the junction unmatched. CDR3 size: 15 residues. Germline V lookup: CDR1 LNHDA, CDR2 SQIVND (reference sequence). The CDR3 coding sequence is TGTGCCAGTAGTATTACTAGCGGGAGATACAATGAGCAGTTCTTC. Translation: CASSITSGRYNEQFF.

This sequence joins TRBV5-1 and TRBJ2-2; a possible D gene is TRBD2 (7 bases). The CDR3 contains 16 residues. V gave up 0 bases and J gave up 1 base, with 10 bases separating them. Germline-derived CDR1 and CDR2 are SGHRS and YFSETQ. The CDR3 protein is CASSLAGGQNTGELFF. The CDR3 DNA sequence: TGCGCCAGCAGCTTGGCGGGGGGACAGAACACCGGGGAGCTGTTTTTT.

V gene TRBV7-9 combines with J gene TRBJ1-2; D remains ambiguous. Trimming shortened V by 5 bases and J by 2 bases, and 6 bases separated the two germline ends. CDR1 and CDR2 (germline): SEHNR, FQNEAQ (reference sequence). The CDR3 is made up of 12 amino acids. The CDR3 DNA reads as TGTGCCAGCAGCCCATGGAACTATGGCTACACCTTC. This encodes CASSPWNYGYTF.

This clonotype was found a few times. The rearrangement uses TRBV5-1 and TRBJ1-6; 10 positions agree with TRBD1. Germline V gene data show CDR1 as SGHRS and CDR2 as YFSETQ. The length of the CDR3 is 15 residues. V dropped 2 bases and J dropped 7; count of bases not matched to a gene: 3. The CDR3 region has the DNA TGCGCCAGCAGCTTCGACAGGGGGCAGAATTCACCCCTCCACTTT. Translated, it gives CASSFDRGQNSPLHF.

The chain has TRBV7-9 and TRBJ1-2, with 10 bases matching TRBD1. The CDR3 length is 14 residues. Looked up from germline, CDR1 is SEHNR and CDR2 is FQNEAQ (reference sequence). V lost 2 bases to trimming and J lost 8 bases; unmatched junction nucleotides: 5. DNA of the CDR3: TGTGCCAGCAGCTTAACGTTGACAGGGGGCGGCTACACCTTC. Amino acids: CASSLTLTGGGYTF.

This clonotype was found a few times. This chain connects TRBV6-6 to TRBJ2-2; 7 nucleotides line up with TRBD1. The CDR3 sequence is 13 residues long. Germline V CDR1 and CDR2: MNHNY, SVGAGI (reference sequence). V shed 6 bases and J 9 bases; nucleotides not matched to a gene: 7. The CDR3, as DNA: TGTGCCAGCAGCCACTCGACAGGGTGGGAGCTGTTTTTT. Translated: CASSHSTGWELFF.

This rearrangement joins TRBV20-1 to TRBJ2-5; 8 bases match TRBD2. Trimming took 5 bases from V and 4 from J; bases not matched to a gene: 3. Germline assignment: CDR1 DFQATT and CDR2 SNEGSKA (reference sequence). The CDR3 is 12 amino acids. The CDR3 here is CSARGGRETQYF. DNA of the CDR3: TGCAGTGCTCGGGGGGGCCGAGAGACCCAGTACTTC.

This clonotype was counted many times. CDR3 in DNA: TGTGCCAGCAGTGAAGAGTCGGCTGGAGGGAATGAGCAGTTCTTC. It codes for CASSEESAGGNEQFF. The J gene is TRBJ2-1, the V gene TRBV6-1; D might be TRBD2 (6 bases). This CDR3 region has 15 residues. Germline V gene sequence: CDR1 MNHNS, CDR2 SASEGT. With 1 base removed from V and 7 bases from J, the gap between germline ends came to 14 bases.

This clonotype was picked up a small number of times. The chain uses TRBV27 and TRBJ2-7; 10 bases map to TRBD2. Germline V CDR1 and CDR2: MNHEY, SMNVEV (reference sequence). V gave up 7 bases and J gave up 2 bases; unmatched junction bases: 8. CDR3 length: 15 amino acids. CDR3 in DNA: TGTGCCAGCACCCGGGTCCTAGCGGGAGCCTACGAGCAGTACTTC. Its protein is CASTRVLAGAYEQYF.